A selection of T cell receptor beta chains follows, all from one sample in a study of CD8 T cells in ankylosing spondylitis. TCRdb called the 5' RACE reads again in MiXCR, with one record for every CDR3 protein. The sample lists some 700,000 distinct CDR3 sequences; 19% were seen once. The sample consisted of blood, either unsorted or a sorted T cell fraction (not recorded which). These receptors came from a male donor with ankylosing spondylitis. The CDR3 runs from the conserved cysteine through the conserved F or W. A D gene is named only where the DNA matches it firmly. The size of a clone is reported for some rows only, either as once, few or many, or as a class for expanded clones.

clone size: -
V gene: TRBV3-1
D gene: -
J gene: TRBJ2-5
CDR3 DNA: TGTGCCAGCAGCCATACTAGCTTGGGGGTCGGATTC
CDR3 protein: CASSHTSLGVGF

clone size: -
V gene: TRBV11-2
D gene: TRBD2
J gene: TRBJ2-2
CDR3 DNA: TGTGCCAGCAGCTTAAAGACTAGCGGGACTACAAACACCGGGGAGCTGTTTTTT
CDR3 protein: CASSLKTSGTTNTGELFF

clone size: few
V gene: TRBV13
D gene: -
J gene: TRBJ1-1
CDR3 DNA: TGTGCCAGCAGCTTAGAGGGAGGGGTTGAAGCTTTCTTT
CDR3 protein: CASSLEGGVEAFF

clone size: -
V gene: TRBV12-3/TRBV12-4
D gene: -
J gene: TRBJ1-2
CDR3 DNA: TGTGCCAGCAAATGGGACGGCCTTCTTGGCTACACCTTC
CDR3 protein: CASKWDGLLGYTF

clone size: few
V gene: TRBV15
D gene: -
J gene: TRBJ2-1
CDR3 DNA: TGTGCCACCAGCAGCGCCGGACGGAACTTTGCCACTCAATGGCAGTTCTTC
CDR3 protein: CATSSAGRNFATQWQFF

clone size: -
V gene: TRBV12-3/TRBV12-4
D gene: TRBD1
J gene: TRBJ1-2
CDR3 DNA: TGTGCCAGCAGCCCGGGACAGGGTGCCGGCTACACCTTC
CDR3 protein: CASSPGQGAGYTF

clone size: many
V gene: TRBV29-1
D gene: TRBD1
J gene: TRBJ2-2
CDR3 DNA: TGCAGCGGATCGACAGGGGGCGACGCCGGGGAGCTGTTTTTT
CDR3 protein: CSGSTGGDAGELFF

clone size: -
V gene: TRBV11-2
D gene: TRBD2
J gene: TRBJ2-3
CDR3 DNA: TGTGCCAGCAGCTTAGTTGCGGCGGGAGCCTTAATCACAGATACGCAGTATTTT
CDR3 protein: CASSLVAAGALITDTQYF

clone size: -
V gene: TRBV18
D gene: TRBD2
J gene: TRBJ2-5
CDR3 DNA: TGTGCCAGCTCCCAGGGACTAAATCAAGAGACCCAGTACTTC
CDR3 protein: CASSQGLNQETQYF

clone size: -
V gene: TRBV7-9
D gene: -
J gene: TRBJ2-5
CDR3 DNA: TGTGCCAGCAGCCATACTGGGGTACAAGACTTC
CDR3 protein: CASSHTGVQDF

clone size: once
V gene: TRBV20-1
D gene: -
J gene: TRBJ2-3
CDR3 DNA: TGCAGTGCTAGTGTCACAGATACGCAGTATTTT
CDR3 protein: CSASVTDTQYF

clone size: few
V gene: TRBV7-8
D gene: TRBD2
J gene: TRBJ2-1
CDR3 DNA: TGTGCCAGCAGTATGACTAGCGGGGGGGCCTTTGAGCAGTTCTTC
CDR3 protein: CASSMTSGGAFEQFF

clone size: -
V gene: TRBV4-3
D gene: -
J gene: TRBJ2-7
CDR3 DNA: TGCGCCAGCAGCCAAAGGACCTCCTACGAGCAGTACTTC
CDR3 protein: CASSQRTSYEQYF

clone size: many
V gene: TRBV4-2
D gene: -
J gene: TRBJ1-1
CDR3 DNA: TGTGCCAGCAGCCAAGAACCTCATTTCTGGGCAGTCACTGAAGCTTTCTTT
CDR3 protein: CASSQEPHFWAVTEAFF

clone size: -
V gene: TRBV7-9
D gene: -
J gene: TRBJ1-2
CDR3 DNA: TGTGCCACCTCGGGGAATCACTATGGCTACACCTTC
CDR3 protein: CATSGNHYGYTF

clone size: -
V gene: TRBV15
D gene: -
J gene: TRBJ2-2
CDR3 DNA: TGTGCCACCAGCGGCTACAGGGACGGGGAGCTGTTTTTT
CDR3 protein: CATSGYRDGELFF

clone size: -
V gene: TRBV29-1
D gene: -
J gene: TRBJ2-1
CDR3 DNA: TGCAGCGTCGACGGATATGAGGCGTCACGCTCCTACAATGAGCAGTTCTTC
CDR3 protein: CSVDGYEASRSYNEQFF

clone size: -
V gene: TRBV28
D gene: TRBD1
J gene: TRBJ1-5
CDR3 DNA: TGTGCCAGCAGTAAGGACAGGACCCTCTTCTCAAGCAATCAGCCCCAGCATTTT
CDR3 protein: CASSKDRTLFSSNQPQHF

clone size: -
V gene: TRBV20-1
D gene: TRBD2
J gene: TRBJ2-2
CDR3 DNA: TGCAGTGCTAGCCTAGCGGGGAACACCGGGGAGCTGTTTTTT
CDR3 protein: CSASLAGNTGELFF

clone size: -
V gene: TRBV6-1
D gene: -
J gene: TRBJ1-1
CDR3 DNA: TGTGCCAGCAGTGAAGGTCTGGCGAACACTGAAGCTTTCTTT
CDR3 protein: CASSEGLANTEAFF

clone size: -
V gene: TRBV20-1
D gene: -
J gene: TRBJ1-5
CDR3 DNA: TGCAGTGCTAGAGCCAACAGAGGTGGCAATCAGCCCCAGCATTTT
CDR3 protein: CSARANRGGNQPQHF

clone size: few
V gene: TRBV7-6
D gene: -
J gene: TRBJ2-1
CDR3 DNA: TGTGCCAGCAGCTCCCCGGGGACCACCTACTACAATGAGCAGTTCTTC
CDR3 protein: CASSSPGTTYYNEQFF

clone size: -
V gene: TRBV11-2
D gene: -
J gene: TRBJ2-7
CDR3 DNA: TGTGCCAGCAGCCCCGGTGCTGCAGGGGCTAGGTACGAGCAGTACTTC
CDR3 protein: CASSPGAAGARYEQYF

clone size: -
V gene: TRBV4-1
D gene: -
J gene: TRBJ2-5
CDR3 DNA: TGCGCCAGCAGCCAAGCCGGGGCGGGGCAAGAGACCCAGTACTTC
CDR3 protein: CASSQAGAGQETQYF

clone size: -
V gene: TRBV20-1
D gene: -
J gene: TRBJ2-5
CDR3 DNA: TGCAGTGCTAGAGATCACAGAGGAGGGGAGACCCAGTACTTC
CDR3 protein: CSARDHRGGETQYF

clone size: many
V gene: TRBV29-1
D gene: TRBD2
J gene: TRBJ2-5
CDR3 DNA: TGCAGCCCCCGACTAGCGGACCAAGAGACCCAGTACTTC
CDR3 protein: CSPRLADQETQYF

clone size: many
V gene: TRBV7-3
D gene: -
J gene: TRBJ2-5
CDR3 DNA: TGTGCCAGCAGCTTATATACACAAGAGACCCAGTACTTC
CDR3 protein: CASSLYTQETQYF

clone size: -
V gene: TRBV29-1
D gene: TRBD1
J gene: TRBJ2-5
CDR3 DNA: TGCAGCATCAGGGGGACATTTGAAGAGACCCAGTACTTC
CDR3 protein: CSIRGTFEETQYF

clone size: many
V gene: TRBV5-1
D gene: TRBD1
J gene: TRBJ2-3
CDR3 DNA: TGCGCCAGCAGCGGAGGACAGGGTGGGACAGATACGCAGTATTTT
CDR3 protein: CASSGGQGGTDTQYF

clone size: -
V gene: TRBV12-3/TRBV12-4
D gene: -
J gene: TRBJ1-3
CDR3 DNA: TGTGCCAGCAGCCCAACGAGTCCTGGAAACACCATATATTTT
CDR3 protein: CASSPTSPGNTIYF

clone size: few
V gene: TRBV6-2/TRBV6-3
D gene: -
J gene: TRBJ2-2
CDR3 DNA: TGTGCCAGCAGTTACCCCATTACCTCCCACCTGAACACCGGGGAGCTGTTTTTT
CDR3 protein: CASSYPITSHLNTGELFF

clone size: few
V gene: TRBV7-8
D gene: TRBD2
J gene: TRBJ2-2
CDR3 DNA: TGTGCCAGCAGCTTTAGCGGGAGTATAGACGGGGAGCTGTTTTTT
CDR3 protein: CASSFSGSIDGELFF

clone size: few
V gene: TRBV10-3
D gene: TRBD1
J gene: TRBJ1-1
CDR3 DNA: TGTGCCATCAAAAAGGACGGGACAGCGAACACTGAAGCTTTCTTT
CDR3 protein: CAIKKDGTANTEAFF

clone size: -
V gene: TRBV12-3/TRBV12-4
D gene: TRBD1
J gene: TRBJ1-5
CDR3 DNA: TGTGCCAGCACCCCGGGACAGGGAAGTAGTCAGCCCCAGCATTTT
CDR3 protein: CASTPGQGSSQPQHF

clone size: many
V gene: TRBV20-1
D gene: TRBD2
J gene: TRBJ2-1
CDR3 DNA: TGCAGTGCGGCGGGGGTCAATGAGCAGTTCTTC
CDR3 protein: CSAAGVNEQFF

clone size: few
V gene: TRBV27
D gene: TRBD2
J gene: TRBJ2-1
CDR3 DNA: TGTGCCAGCAGTCCCATTACGGGACTAGTGGAGCAGTTCTTC
CDR3 protein: CASSPITGLVEQFF

clone size: -
V gene: TRBV10-3
D gene: TRBD1
J gene: TRBJ1-1
CDR3 DNA: TGTGCCATCAGTGCGACAGGGGGGGACACTGAAGCTTTCTTT
CDR3 protein: CAISATGGDTEAFF

clone size: few
V gene: TRBV6-1
D gene: -
J gene: TRBJ2-7
CDR3 DNA: TGTGCCAGCAGGCGAGGGGTTGGGGCCTACGAGCAGTACTTC
CDR3 protein: CASRRGVGAYEQYF

clone size: few
V gene: TRBV29-1
D gene: TRBD2
J gene: TRBJ2-5
CDR3 DNA: TGCAGCGCCCTGTTCTTACATAGCGGGGGAATCCAAGAGACCCAGTACTTC
CDR3 protein: CSALFLHSGGIQETQYF

clone size: few
V gene: TRBV21-1
D gene: -
J gene: TRBJ1-2
CDR3 DNA: TGTGCCACCGCGAAAGTGTATGGCTACACCTTC
CDR3 protein: CATAKVYGYTF

clone size: medium-sized
V gene: TRBV29-1
D gene: TRBD1
J gene: TRBJ1-1
CDR3 DNA: TGCAGCGTCGCCGGGACAGGGGGCCGCGCGGCGACTGAAGCTTTCTTT
CDR3 protein: CSVAGTGGRAATEAFF

clone size: few
V gene: TRBV6-5
D gene: -
J gene: TRBJ2-6
CDR3 DNA: TGTGCCAGCAGTTACTCGAGGCGGGCTGGGGCCAACGTCCTGACTTTC
CDR3 protein: CASSYSRRAGANVLTF

clone size: few
V gene: TRBV20-1
D gene: -
J gene: TRBJ2-1
CDR3 DNA: TGCAGTGCCCCGGGGGTCCGAGAGGACTACAATGAGCAGTTCTTC
CDR3 protein: CSAPGVREDYNEQFF

clone size: -
V gene: TRBV2
D gene: TRBD2
J gene: TRBJ2-1
CDR3 DNA: TGTGCCAGCAGTCAACTAGCGGGCGCCGCCTACAATGAGCAGTTCTTC
CDR3 protein: CASSQLAGAAYNEQFF

clone size: -
V gene: TRBV5-1
D gene: TRBD2
J gene: TRBJ2-3
CDR3 DNA: TGCGCCAGCAGCTTGGCTCGGATGCAACTAGCGGGGTTTACAGATACGCAGTATTTT
CDR3 protein: CASSLARMQLAGFTDTQYF

clone size: many
V gene: TRBV29-1
D gene: -
J gene: TRBJ2-7
CDR3 DNA: TGCATTTGCCCTCGACCACATCGGGGCGAGCAGTACTTC
CDR3 protein: CICPRPHRGEQYF

clone size: few
V gene: TRBV12-3/TRBV12-4
D gene: -
J gene: TRBJ2-3
CDR3 DNA: TGTGCCAGCAGTGCAGGAGCAGCTACGCAGTATTTT
CDR3 protein: CASSAGAATQYF

clone size: few
V gene: TRBV29-1
D gene: -
J gene: TRBJ2-1
CDR3 DNA: TGCAGCGTCGGAGGTCGGACGGACAATGAGCAGTTCTTC
CDR3 protein: CSVGGRTDNEQFF

clone size: few
V gene: TRBV12-3/TRBV12-4
D gene: TRBD1
J gene: TRBJ1-2
CDR3 DNA: TGTGCCAGCAGTCCCCGACAGGGCTATGGCTACACCTTC
CDR3 protein: CASSPRQGYGYTF

clone size: few
V gene: TRBV24-1
D gene: -
J gene: TRBJ2-1
CDR3 DNA: TGTGCCACCAGTGATCCCGACTACAATGAGCAGTTCTTC
CDR3 protein: CATSDPDYNEQFF

clone size: few
V gene: TRBV5-5
D gene: -
J gene: TRBJ1-5
CDR3 DNA: TGTGCCAGCAGCTTGGGAGGCGGGAATAGCAATCAGCCCCAGCATTTT
CDR3 protein: CASSLGGGNSNQPQHF

clone size: many
V gene: TRBV12-3/TRBV12-4
D gene: -
J gene: TRBJ1-1
CDR3 DNA: TGTGCCAGCAGTTGGCGACATTCGAACACTGAAGCTTTCTTT
CDR3 protein: CASSWRHSNTEAFF

clone size: few
V gene: TRBV20-1
D gene: -
J gene: TRBJ1-2
CDR3 DNA: TGCAGCGTCCTCCTAGAGGTAAACTATGGCTACACCTTC
CDR3 protein: CSVLLEVNYGYTF

clone size: -
V gene: TRBV14
D gene: TRBD1
J gene: TRBJ1-1
CDR3 DNA: TGTGCCAGCAGCCAAACAGGGGCTTGGGACACTGAAGCTTTCTTT
CDR3 protein: CASSQTGAWDTEAFF